Shown below are 3 T cell receptor beta chains from a single sample sequenced in a study of T-cell reconstitution after alpha-beta-depleted transplantation in children. TCRbeta library construction was performed incorporating unique molecular identifiers. Each CDR3 protein is one row after TCRdb ran MiXCR on the PCR reads. Of 150,000 to 200,000 distinct CDR3 sequences detected, approximately 6.8% appear once; the ten largest clones hold around 3.1%. The specimen was PBMCs from the stem cell graft donor, collected from the stem cell graft. These receptors were obtained from a human donor who donated a stem cell graft to a child with Wiskott-Aldrich syndrome.

This clonotype has ten or more counts. This chain connects TRBV5-1 to TRBJ2-7; perhaps TRBD1 as D (6 bases). V lost 1 base to trimming and J lost 1 base, with 12 bases between them. The CDR3 runs 15 residues. The germline gives CDR1 SGHRS, CDR2 YFSETQ. The CDR3 DNA is TGCGCCAGCAGCTTGCGGGACACCGGTTCCTACGAGCAGTACTTC. As protein: CASSLRDTGSYEQYF.

V is TRBV10-3 and J is TRBJ1-1; D might be TRBD1 (5 bases). Trimming removed 6 bases from V and 0 bases from J, with 14 bases in between. The CDR3 spans 15 residues. The germline CDR1 and CDR2 sequences are ENHRY and SYGVKD. The CDR3 coding sequence is TGTGCCATCAGGGACTACAAGGGGATGAACACTGAAGCTTTCTTT. This gives the protein CAIRDYKGMNTEAFF.

V is TRBV7-2 and J is TRBJ2-1; D is possibly TRBD2 (6 bases). This CDR3 is built from 16 residues. Deletions cut 5 bases from V and 6 bases from J, with 20 bases between. CDR1 SGHTA and CDR2 FQGNSA come from the germline V gene. CDR3 DNA sequence: TGTGCCAGCAGCCCAGGGAGCGGGTTGAAGACCAATGAGCAGTTCTTC. This gives the protein CASSPGSGLKTNEQFF.